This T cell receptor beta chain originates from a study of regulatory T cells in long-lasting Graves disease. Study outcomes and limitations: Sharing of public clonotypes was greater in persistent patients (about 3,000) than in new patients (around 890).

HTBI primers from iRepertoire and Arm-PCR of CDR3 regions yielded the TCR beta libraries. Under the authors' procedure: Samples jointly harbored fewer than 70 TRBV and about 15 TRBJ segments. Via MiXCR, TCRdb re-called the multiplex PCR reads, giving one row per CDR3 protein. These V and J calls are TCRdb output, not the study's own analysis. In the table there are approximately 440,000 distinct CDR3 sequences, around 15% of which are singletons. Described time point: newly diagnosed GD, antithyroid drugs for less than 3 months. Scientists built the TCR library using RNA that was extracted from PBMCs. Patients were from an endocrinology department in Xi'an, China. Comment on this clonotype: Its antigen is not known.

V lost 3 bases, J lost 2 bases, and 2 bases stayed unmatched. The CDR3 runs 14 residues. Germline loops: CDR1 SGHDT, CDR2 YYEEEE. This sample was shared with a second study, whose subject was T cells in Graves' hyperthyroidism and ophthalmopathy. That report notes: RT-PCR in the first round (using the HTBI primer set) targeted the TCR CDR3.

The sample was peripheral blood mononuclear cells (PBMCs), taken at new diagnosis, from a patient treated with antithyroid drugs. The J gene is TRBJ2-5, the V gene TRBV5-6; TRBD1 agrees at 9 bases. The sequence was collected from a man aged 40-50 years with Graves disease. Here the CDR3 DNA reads TGTGCCAGCAGCTGGGACAGGGTACAAGAGACCCAGTACTTC. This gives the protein CASSWDRVQETQYF.